One sample yielded the 31 T cell receptor beta chains listed below, sequenced in a study of blood T cell repertoires in COVID-19. Assay: immunoSEQ multiplex PCR; the TCRdb copy retains only in-frame clones and omits some. Among roughly 15,000 clones listed, roughly 90% were seen once. What was sequenced was peripheral blood. The receptors shown here come from a man aged 50 or older with active COVID-19.

The CDR3 nucleotides read TGTGCCAGCAGCCGGGACAGAAACTACGAGCAGTACTTC. The encoded protein is CASSRDRNYEQYF. This chain uses TRBV7-2 with TRBJ2-7, with 7 bases aligning to TRBD1. This CDR3 comprises 13 residues. J was trimmed by 3 bases and V by 5 bases; bases with no gene match: 4. CDR1 is SGHTA and CDR2 is FQGNSA in the germline V gene.

V is TRBV7-2 and J is TRBJ2-2; 7 bases agree with TRBD2. Germline-derived CDR1 and CDR2 are SGHTA and FQGNSA. The CDR3 is made up of 16 amino acids. V shed 5 bases, J shed 5 bases, and the junction held 11 bases outside the gene matches. CDR3 protein: CASSPGGGRTTGELFF. Written as DNA, the CDR3 is TGTGCCAGCAGCCCAGGCGGGGGTCGAACAACCGGGGAGCTGTTTTTT.

The chain has TRBV24-1 and TRBJ2-3; D is possibly TRBD1 (6 bases). CDR1 is KGHDR and CDR2 is SFDVKD in the germline V gene. The CDR3 runs to 14 residues. Deletions cut 3 bases from V and 2 bases from J, with 8 bases between. The CDR3 region has the DNA TGTGCCACCAGTGATCAGGGACACACAGATACGCAGTATTTT. As protein: CATSDQGHTDTQYF.

The CDR3 region is CASSTDPGGETQYF. For the CDR3, the DNA is TGCGCCAGCAGCACGGACCCTGGGGGGGAGACCCAGTACTTC. The chain joins TRBV5-1 to TRBJ2-5, with D maybe TRBD2 (6 bases). The CDR3 spans 14 residues. V shed 4 bases and J shed 5 bases, with 15 bases lying between them. Germline CDR1 is SGHRS and CDR2 is YFSETQ.

DNA of the CDR3: TGCGCCAGCAGCCAAGACAGGGGAGACACCGGGGAGCTGTTTTTT. Translating it yields CASSQDRGDTGELFF. The chain combines TRBV4-3 with TRBJ2-2; D may be TRBD1 (6 bases). V lost 0 bases and J 3 bases, leaving 8 bases between the germline ends. The CDR3 consists of 15 residues. The V gene's germline CDR1 is LGHNA and CDR2 YSLEER.

This clone showed up just once. The rearrangement links TRBV28 to TRBJ1-5; D ambiguous. The length of the CDR3 is 13 residues. Germline V gene data show CDR1 as MDHEN and CDR2 as SYDVKM. V was clipped by 5 bases and J by 5 bases, with 10 bases between them. The CDR3 is CASSPTADQPQHF. The DNA for the CDR3 is TGTGCCAGCAGTCCCACGGCGGATCAGCCCCAGCATTTT.

The chain combines TRBV28 with TRBJ2-5; 15 bases match TRBD2. Germline lookup yields CDR1 MDHEN and CDR2 SYDVKM. V was pared by 6 bases and J by 4 bases, with 9 bases of the junction left unmatched. The CDR3 length is 17 residues. The CDR3, as DNA: TGTGCCAGCAGGGATTGGACTAGCGGGAGGGAAGGAGAGACCCAGTACTTC. The encoded protein is CASRDWTSGREGETQYF.

The chain joins TRBV4-2 to TRBJ1-4; D possibly corresponds to TRBD1 (5 bases). Trimming stripped 1 base from V and 5 bases from J, with 26 bases between. Germline V gene data show CDR1 as LGHNA and CDR2 as YNFKEQ. The CDR3 runs to 20 residues. The CDR3 loop reads CASSQGLRGSSPRENEKLFF. CDR3 in DNA: TGTGCCAGCAGCCAAGGGCTAAGGGGATCATCTCCCAGAGAGAATGAAAAACTGTTTTTT.

The V gene is TRBV28, the J gene TRBJ1-5; 7 bases map to TRBD1. This CDR3 has 17 residues. V lost 5 bases and J lost 5; bases outside the gene matches: 15. Germline assignment: CDR1 MDHEN and CDR2 SYDVKM. For the CDR3, the DNA is TGTGCCAGCAGTAAAAGTTCAGGGACAGTGAAGTATCAGCCCCAGCATTTT. Its translation: CASSKSSGTVKYQPQHF.

The gene calls are TRBV28 and TRBJ2-3; 8 nucleotides match TRBD2. The CDR3 is 16 residues long. Germline V lookup: CDR1 MDHEN, CDR2 SYDVKM. Trimming took 5 bases from V and 3 from J; bases not matched to a gene: 10. CDR3 nucleotides: TGTGCCAGCAGTCAACTAGGACTAGCCCTTACAGATACGCAGTATTTT. Residues: CASSQLGLALTDTQYF.

The chain links TRBV3-1 (or the pseudogene TRBV3-2) to TRBJ2-1; 7 bases are a match to TRBD2. The length of the CDR3 is 17 residues. V lost 5 bases, J lost 0 bases, and 10 bases stayed unmatched. Germline V gene sequence: CDR1 LGHDT, CDR2 YNNKEL (reference sequence). The CDR3 reads CASSFPSGRSSYNEQFF. The CDR3 nucleotides read TGTGCCAGCAGCTTCCCTAGCGGAAGGAGCTCCTACAATGAGCAGTTCTTC.

The rearrangement links TRBV5-1 to TRBJ1-1, with D perhaps TRBD1 (5 bases). The CDR3 is made up of 14 amino acids. The V gene lost 3 bases and the J gene lost 5 bases, with 14 bases spanning the gap. Germline loops: CDR1 SGHRS, CDR2 YFSETQ. CDR3 amino acids: CASSWAGKGTEAFF. The CDR3 region has the DNA TGCGCCAGCAGCTGGGCAGGGAAGGGGACTGAAGCTTTCTTT.

This chain links TRBV9 with TRBJ2-1; 7 bases agree with TRBD2. The V and J ends lost 4 bases and 7 bases, in that order; junction bases with no gene match: 8. CDR1 and CDR2 from the germline V gene are SGDLS and YYNGEE. This CDR3 comprises 14 residues. In nucleotides, the CDR3 is TGTGCCAGCAGCCCTGCTGGGGGGGGGAATGAGCAGTTCTTC. Translated: CASSPAGGGNEQFF.

Worth noting for this clone: At one end the junction does not follow the germline gene, possibly because of a read error. Other DNA sequences in this specimen translate into the identical CDR3. V gene TRBV18 combines with J gene TRBJ1-2; weak D call: TRBD1 (6 bases). The CDR3 runs 13 residues. From germline, CDR1 is KGHSH and CDR2 LQKENI. As DNA, the CDR3 is TGCGCCAGCTCACCCAACAGGGACTATGGCTACACCTTC. It codes for CASSPNRDYGYTF.

A single count supports this clone. The chain links TRBV5-1 to TRBJ1-4; unclear D gene. The CDR3 has 11 amino acids. CDR1 and CDR2 from the germline V gene are SGHRS and YFSETQ. V was trimmed by 4 bases and J by 8 bases, leaving 6 bases between them. The CDR3 DNA follows: TGCGCCAGCAGCCCCGGGGAAAAACTGTTTTTT. Encoded protein: CASSPGEKLFF.

The chain couples TRBV6-5 to TRBJ1-4; D is perhaps TRBD1 (5 bases). CDR3 length: 15 amino acids. Germline assignment: CDR1 MNHEY and CDR2 SVGAGI. V dropped 6 bases and J dropped 5 bases, with 16 bases sitting between them. In DNA form, the CDR3 reads TGTGCCAGCAGCTCTGACAGCAAACTAAATGAAAAACTGTTTTTT. Protein product: CASSSDSKLNEKLFF.

V and J are TRBV2 and TRBJ1-4, with 10 bases fitting TRBD1. The germline gives CDR1 SNHLY, CDR2 FYNNEI. The CDR3 sequence is 15 residues long. V lost 6 bases and J lost 5; bases outside the gene matches: 6. The CDR3 DNA sequence: TGTGCCAGCAGCCCCGGGACAGGGGTAAATGAAAAACTGTTTTTT. It translates to CASSPGTGVNEKLFF.

The chain is built from TRBV24-1 and TRBJ2-7; 8 bases are shared with TRBD1. Germline V CDR1 and CDR2: KGHDR, SFDVKD. V was pared by 10 bases and J by 1 base, with 5 bases of the junction left unmatched. This CDR3 region has 13 residues. CDR3 DNA sequence: TGTGCCACTAGCTACAGGGGGTCCTACGAGCAGTACTTC. The encoded protein is CATSYRGSYEQYF.

CDR3 DNA: TGTGCCAGCAGCTCCCTAGCGGGAGGGCCTTCCTACGAGCAGTACTTC. Amino acids: CASSSLAGGPSYEQYF. The chain is built from TRBV5-6 and TRBJ2-7; 12 nucleotides agree with TRBD2. The germline V gene has CDR1 SGHDT and CDR2 YYEEEE. This CDR3 contains 16 residues. V lost 3 bases to trimming and J lost 1 base; unmatched junction nucleotides: 5. Full variable domain (missing parts from reference TRBV5-6 and TRBJ2-7): DAGVTQSPTHLIKTRGQQVTLRCSPKSGHDTVSWYQQALGQGPQFIFQYYEEEERQRGNFPDRFSGHQFPNYSSELNVNALLLGDSALYLCASSSLAGGPSYEQYFGPGTRLTVT.

The chain has TRBV7-8 and TRBJ2-6; no firm D call. Germline values: CDR1 SGHVS, CDR2 FQNEAQ. Trimming pared 4 bases from V and 2 bases from J, leaving 9 bases between. This CDR3 region has 15 residues. For the CDR3, the DNA is TGTGCCAGCAGCTCCTCTAGAACTGGGGCCAACGTCCTGACTTTC. It encodes CASSSSRTGANVLTF.

V usage is TRBV6-2 or TRBV6-3 and J usage is TRBJ2-1; 8 nucleotides agree with TRBD2. Unmatched junction bases numbered 6, after V lost 2 bases and J lost 6 bases. This CDR3 contains 15 residues. Germline-derived CDR1 and CDR2 are MNHEY and SVGEGT. The CDR3 reads CASSYLWTSSNEQFF. DNA for the CDR3: TGTGCCAGCAGTTACCTCTGGACTAGCAGCAATGAGCAGTTCTTC.

This clone was seen only once. The chain uses TRBV9 and TRBJ2-1; possible D gene TRBD1, 5 bases. V was clipped by 0 bases and J by 0 bases, with 7 bases between them. Germline V gene data show CDR1 as SGDLS and CDR2 as YYNGEE. The CDR3 consists of 15 residues. DNA for the CDR3: TGTGCCAGCAGCGTAGTAGGGGACTCCTACAATGAGCAGTTCTTC. As protein: CASSVVGDSYNEQFF.

V usage is TRBV24-1 and J usage is TRBJ2-1; 9 bases align to TRBD1. This CDR3 comprises 15 residues. Germline assignment: CDR1 KGHDR and CDR2 SFDVKD. J lost 8 bases, V lost 0 bases, and 4 bases had no gene match. The CDR3 protein is CATSDLGTGFDEQFF. The DNA of the CDR3 is TGTGCCACCAGTGATTTGGGGACAGGGTTCGATGAGCAGTTCTTC.

The gene calls are TRBV4-1 and TRBJ2-1; 12 nucleotides agree with TRBD2. The V gene end was trimmed by 3 bases and the J gene end by 0 bases; junction bases not matched to a gene: 9. This CDR3 is 19 amino acids long. CDR1 is MGHRA, CDR2 YSYEKL, per germline. CDR3 bases: TGCGCCAGCAGCCAGATCGCTAGCGGGAGGGTAAGCTCCTACAATGAGCAGTTCTTC. Translated: CASSQIASGRVSSYNEQFF.

This clone was counted once. The chain uses TRBV6-5 and TRBJ1-1; D remains unclear. The CDR3 extends over 15 amino acids. The V end was cut by 4 bases, the J end by 11 bases, with 23 bases between. CDR1 is MNHEY, CDR2 SVGAGI, per germline. The DNA of the CDR3 is TGTGCCAGCAGTTCCCAAACTTCGGGAGACCCGGTGGCTTTCTTT. This translates into CASSSQTSGDPVAFF.

This clone was seen once. This chain connects TRBV6-2 or TRBV6-3 to TRBJ1-5, with 7 positions matching TRBD1. The CDR3 contains 16 residues. The germline CDR1 and CDR2 sequences are MNHEY and SVGEGT. Unmatched junction bases numbered 7, after V lost 5 bases and J lost 0 bases. The CDR3 nucleotides read TGTGCCAGCAGTCCCTCGACAGGGTTTAGCAATCAGCCCCAGCATTTT. This encodes CASSPSTGFSNQPQHF.

The chain carries TRBV5-1 and TRBJ2-4, with D possibly matching TRBD2 (7 bases). V was cut by 5 bases and J by 0 bases, with 12 bases left in between. This CDR3 is 15 amino acids long. Germline CDR1 is SGHRS and CDR2 is YFSETQ. DNA for the CDR3: TGCGCCAGCAGAGGGAGGGGGGTAGCCAAAAACATTCAGTACTTC. Its translation is CASRGRGVAKNIQYF.

This clone was seen a single time. The chain has TRBV7-2 and TRBJ2-1, with 12 bases identical to TRBD2. CDR3 size: 16 residues. V lost 5 bases and J lost 6; bases outside the gene matches: 8. Germline CDR1 SGHTA, CDR2 FQGNSA. The CDR3 coding sequence is TGTGCCAGCAGCCCCCTAGCGGGAGGGCCGGGCAATGAGCAGTTCTTC. This encodes CASSPLAGGPGNEQFF.

This chain connects TRBV20-1 to TRBJ1-1, with a possible D match to TRBD1 (5 bases). Germline V gives CDR1 DFQATT, CDR2 SNEGSKA (reference sequence). V shed 7 bases and J shed 4 bases, with 10 bases lying between them. The CDR3 consists of 11 residues. The CDR3 spells CSGQRSTEAFF. Written as DNA, the CDR3 is TGCAGTGGACAGAGGAGCACTGAAGCTTTCTTT.

The chain uses TRBV28 and TRBJ2-7, with D maybe TRBD2 (5 bases). The V gene's germline CDR1 is MDHEN and CDR2 SYDVKM. The CDR3 covers 15 residues. The germline V and J ends were trimmed by 4 bases and 0 bases, with 13 bases remaining between them. CDR3 sequence (DNA): TGTGCCAGCAGTTCCCCCGACGGGGTCTCCTACGAGCAGTACTTC. This translates into CASSSPDGVSYEQYF.

The rearrangement joins TRBV28 to TRBJ1-2, with D perhaps matching TRBD1 (5 bases). From germline, CDR1 is MDHEN and CDR2 SYDVKM. The CDR3 contains 16 residues. V was shortened by 2 bases and J by 4 bases, with 17 bases between the two germline ends. The CDR3 loop reads CASSLRVSRGAYGYTF. The CDR3 DNA is TGTGCCAGCAGTTTACGGGTATCAAGGGGTGCCTATGGCTACACCTTC.